The 25 T cell receptor beta chains listed next were all sequenced from one sample in a study of Graves' ophthalmopathy and Graves' hyperthyroidism. Transcripts of RNA were the source for amplifying TCR beta CDR3 regions. The first-round RT-PCR employed HTBI primers together with the Qiagen OneStep RT-PCR kit. A multiplex PCR was then performed as the second round. TCRdb independently ran MiXCR on the multiplex PCR reads; one entry per CDR3 protein. The sample holds about half a million distinct CDR3 sequences, approximately 15% seen once. Sequencing used blood. The receptors originated from a woman aged 25 to 39 with Graves' ophthalmopathy.

This clonotype was picked up many times. The J gene is TRBJ1-2, the V gene TRBV6-5; D is possibly TRBD1 (6 bases). V was trimmed by 2 bases and J by 10 bases, leaving 14 bases between them. The germline V gene has CDR1 MNHEY and CDR2 SVGAGI. This CDR3 is built from 13 residues. The chain's CDR3 is CASSYRGSMVYTF. For the CDR3, the DNA is TGTGCCAGCAGTTACAGGGGGAGTATGGTCTACACCTTC.

This clonotype was observed many times. The V gene is TRBV2, the J gene TRBJ2-5; no clear D gene. This CDR3 contains 15 residues. V dropped 4 bases and J dropped 2 bases, with 14 bases sitting between them. Germline V lookup: CDR1 SNHLY, CDR2 FYNNEI. As DNA, the CDR3 is TGTGCCAGCAGTGTGGAACGTAATGCACAAGAGACCCAGTACTTC. This sequence encodes CASSVERNAQETQYF.

This clonotype occurred many times. V gene TRBV7-8 combines with J gene TRBJ1-6; D is uncertain. CDR1 is SGHVS, CDR2 FQNEAQ, per germline. The CDR3 totals 17 residues. V shed 4 bases and J shed 2 bases, with 15 bases lying between them. CDR3 residues: CASSYSGGAPYNSPLHF. DNA for the CDR3: TGTGCCAGCAGCTACAGCGGAGGCGCGCCCTATAATTCACCCCTCCACTTT.

This clonotype was recorded many times. The chain has TRBV6-2 or TRBV6-3 and TRBJ1-5; TRBD1 is a possible D gene (6 bases). Germline V lookup: CDR1 MNHEY, CDR2 SVGEGT. V was clipped by 4 bases and J by 1 base, with 17 bases between them. The CDR3 runs 17 residues. The CDR3 here is CASSSIRGASSNQPQHF. CDR3 nucleotide sequence: TGTGCCAGCAGTTCGATTAGGGGGGCATCGAGCAATCAGCCCCAGCATTTT.

This clonotype occurred many times. V usage is TRBV29-1 and J usage is TRBJ1-1; D unclear. V shed 6 bases and J shed 1 base, with 9 bases lying between them. The CDR3 totals 12 residues. Germline values: CDR1 SQVTM, CDR2 ANQGSEA. The CDR3 bases are TGCAGCGTCGCAATCCCGAACACTGAAGCTTTCTTT. As protein: CSVAIPNTEAFF. The full variable domain, completed using reference TRBV29-1 and TRBJ1-1, is SAVISQKPSRDICQRGTSLTIQCQVDSQVTMMFWYRQQPGQSLTLIATANQGSEATYESGFVIDKFPISRPNLTFSTLTVSNMSPEDSSIYLCSVAIPNTEAFFGQGTRLTVV.

This clonotype showed up many times. The rearrangement joins TRBV6-6 to TRBJ1-1; the D gene is possibly TRBD1 (5 bases). CDR1 and CDR2 (germline): MNHNY, SVGAGI (reference sequence). V lost 2 bases to trimming and J lost 0 bases, with 19 bases between them. The CDR3 is 18 residues long. CDR3 amino acids: CASSYGGLTAPMNTEAFF. The CDR3 region has the DNA TGTGCCAGCAGTTACGGGGGTTTGACAGCGCCCATGAACACTGAAGCTTTCTTT.

This clonotype has ten or more counts. The V gene is TRBV19, the J gene TRBJ1-2; TRBD1 might be the D (6 bases). This CDR3 spans 16 amino acids. Trimming shortened V by 2 bases and J by 4 bases, and 17 bases separated the two germline ends. The germline V gene encodes CDR1 LNHDA and CDR2 SQIVND (reference sequence). CDR3 in amino acids: CASSISTAGHPYGYTF. The CDR3 DNA follows: TGTGCCAGTAGTATATCCACCGCGGGACACCCCTATGGCTACACCTTC.

There are many counts of this clonotype. The junction and the germline gene differ at one end; a read error may be behind it. The chain carries TRBV6-1 and TRBJ1-5; no clear D. Germline-derived CDR1 and CDR2 are MNHNS and SASEGT. The CDR3 is 14 amino acids. CDR3 bases: TGTGCCAGCAGTAAGGGAAATAGCAATCAGCCCCGGCATTTT. This gives the protein CASSKGNSNQPRHF.

This clonotype was seen at least ten times. CDR3 sequence (DNA): TGTGCCAGCAGCTTAGACGGAAGCGGGAACTACGAGCAGTACTTC. It codes for CASSLDGSGNYEQYF. The rearrangement joins TRBV7-3 to TRBJ2-7; 7 nucleotides align to TRBD2. V shed 2 bases, J shed 3 bases, and the junction held 7 bases outside the gene matches. Germline V gives CDR1 SGHTA, CDR2 FQGTGA. This CDR3 has 15 amino acids.

The V gene is TRBV29-1, the J gene TRBJ2-2; D ambiguous. This CDR3 is 16 amino acids long. Germline lookup yields CDR1 SQVTM and CDR2 ANQGSEA. Trimming removed 4 bases from V and 0 bases from J, with 15 bases in between. CDR3 loop: CSVGDSQPANTGELFF. The DNA of the CDR3 is TGCAGCGTTGGAGACTCGCAACCCGCGAACACCGGGGAGCTGTTTTTT.

The V call is TRBV19, the J call TRBJ2-3; no clear D. The germline V and J ends were trimmed by 5 bases and 2 bases, with 8 bases remaining between them. Per germline, CDR1 LNHDA and CDR2 SQIVND (reference sequence). The CDR3 loop spans 13 amino acids. The DNA for the CDR3 is TGTGCCAGTAGTCCCCTTTACACAGATACGCAGTATTTT. Its protein is CASSPLYTDTQYF. Looking up the rest from reference TRBV19 and TRBJ2-3 gives the full variable domain: DGGITQSPKYLFRKEGQNVTLSCEQNLNHDAMYWYRQDPGQGLRLIYYSQIVNDFQKGDIAEGYSVSREKKESFPLTVTSAQKNPTAFYLCASSPLYTDTQYFGPGTRLTVL.

J is TRBJ1-1 and V is TRBV30, with 8 bases that match TRBD1. In germline, CDR1 is GTSNPN, CDR2 SVGIG (reference sequence). V dropped 2 bases and J dropped 3; count of bases not matched to a gene: 11. There are 16 residues in the CDR3. CDR3 residues: CAWSPQPGQGYTEAFF. The CDR3 DNA reads as TGTGCCTGGAGTCCCCAACCCGGACAGGGATACACTGAAGCTTTCTTT.

This clonotype came up many times. V is TRBV14 and J is TRBJ2-5, with unresolved D. This CDR3 spans 13 amino acids. Between the trimmed V and J ends, which lost 0 bases and 2 bases, there was a span of 4 bases. CDR1 SGHDN and CDR2 FVKESK come from the germline V gene. CDR3 in amino acids: CASSQEGQETQYF. The CDR3 bases are TGTGCCAGCAGCCAAGAAGGGCAAGAGACCCAGTACTTC.

In this sample, this clonotype turned up a few times. This chain links TRBV15 with TRBJ2-5; 7 nucleotides align to TRBD2. Germline CDR1 is LNHNV and CDR2 is YYDKDF (reference sequence). The CDR3 contains 15 residues. V shed 0 bases and J 7 bases; nucleotides not matched to a gene: 8. The CDR3 bases are TGTGCCACCAGCAGAGATCGATCCGGCGGGGGGACCCAGTACTTC. It yields the protein CATSRDRSGGGTQYF.

This clonotype was recorded at least ten times. The chain joins TRBV12-3 or TRBV12-4 to TRBJ1-1, with 11 bases lining up with TRBD1. The CDR3 sequence is 16 residues long. The trim removed 3 bases at V and 4 bases at J, leaving 7 bases unmatched. CDR3 sequence: CASSFRTGGRGTEAFF. Here the CDR3 DNA reads TGTGCCAGCAGTTTCCGGACAGGGGGCCGTGGCACTGAAGCTTTCTTT.

This clonotype has a count of ten or more. The chain employs TRBV12-3 or TRBV12-4 and TRBJ1-1, with 8 bases aligning to TRBD1. CDR3 length: 15 amino acids. J lost 2 bases, V lost 5 bases, and 7 bases had no gene match. The CDR3 region is CASSRPGQGNTEAFF. The CDR3, as DNA: TGTGCCAGCAGTCGACCAGGACAGGGAAACACTGAAGCTTTCTTT.

In this sample, this clonotype turned up many times. The chain carries TRBV28 and TRBJ2-7, with a weak D call TRBD2 (6 bases). CDR3 length: 13 amino acids. V was clipped by 2 bases and J by 4 bases, with 9 bases between them. Germline CDR1 is MDHEN and CDR2 is SYDVKM. The CDR3 nucleotides read TGTGCCAGCAGTTTAAATAGCGGTTACGAGCAGTACTTC. Its translation: CASSLNSGYEQYF.

This clonotype was seen at least ten times. V gene TRBV4-1 combines with J gene TRBJ2-5; a weak D match, TRBD2 (6 bases). Germline V lookup: CDR1 MGHRA, CDR2 YSYEKL. The ends were cut back, 0 bases at V and 1 base at J, with 12 bases in the middle. The CDR3 totals 16 residues. CDR3 loop: CASSQDAGFLQETQYF. The CDR3, as DNA: TGCGCCAGCAGCCAAGATGCGGGGTTTCTCCAAGAGACCCAGTACTTC.

The chain uses TRBV30 and TRBJ2-7, with D tentatively TRBD2 (6 bases). The CDR3 sequence is 13 residues long. Germline-derived CDR1 and CDR2 are GTSNPN and SVGIG (reference sequence). V was pared by 0 bases and J by 6 bases, with 12 bases between. The CDR3 is CAWSVVFGGEQYF. The CDR3 bases are TGTGCCTGGAGTGTAGTGTTCGGGGGCGAGCAGTACTTC.

In this sample, this clonotype turned up many times. The chain couples TRBV6-1 to TRBJ1-2; D remains ambiguous. Germline lookup yields CDR1 MNHNS and CDR2 SASEGT. CDR3 length: 15 residues. Trimming took 3 bases from V and 4 from J, leaving 15 bases between them. DNA of the CDR3: TGTGCCAGCAGTGATTCGCCCAGCCCCATCTATGGCTACACCTTC. This gives the protein CASSDSPSPIYGYTF.

This clonotype was seen at least ten times. The chain links TRBV6-1 to TRBJ1-1; a possible D gene is TRBD1 (5 bases). The CDR3 has 13 residues. Germline CDR1 reads MNHNS; CDR2 reads SASEGT. Trimming pared 4 bases from V and 3 bases from J, leaving 9 bases between. CDR3 loop: CASSAQGHTEAFF. CDR3 coding DNA: TGTGCCAGCAGTGCCCAGGGACACACTGAAGCTTTCTTT.

The table lists this clonotype with many counts. V usage is TRBV28 and J usage is TRBJ1-1; possible D gene TRBD1, 5 bases. Trimming took 6 bases from V and 6 from J, leaving 14 bases between them. In germline, CDR1 is MDHEN, CDR2 SYDVKM. CDR3 length: 13 amino acids. CDR3 sequence reads: CASSLWGVSEAFF. The CDR3, as DNA: TGTGCCAGCAGCCTATGGGGGGTATCTGAAGCTTTCTTT.

This clonotype appeared many times. The rearrangement joins TRBV27 to TRBJ1-3, with no clear D. The CDR3 is made up of 15 amino acids. V was clipped by 7 bases and J by 0 bases, with 13 bases between them. Looked up from germline, CDR1 is MNHEY and CDR2 is SMNVEV (reference sequence). CDR3 sequence (DNA): TGTGCCAGCAAGGCGACGCCTGACTCTGGAAACACCATATATTTT. Residues: CASKATPDSGNTIYF.

This clonotype was counted ten times or more. The CDR3 loop reads CASSLVPSARGEQYF. The CDR3 DNA reads as TGTGCCAGCAGCTTAGTACCCAGTGCGCGTGGCGAGCAGTACTTC. The rearrangement joins TRBV13 to TRBJ2-7, with D hard to call. Trimming left V 1 base short and J 6 bases short, with 16 bases between. CDR3 length: 15 amino acids. Per the germline V gene, CDR1 is PRHDT and CDR2 is FYEKMQ (reference sequence).

The table lists this clonotype with many counts. The V gene is TRBV30, the J gene TRBJ1-1, with unresolved D. This CDR3 is 11 amino acids long. Germline loops: CDR1 GTSNPN, CDR2 SVGIG (reference sequence). V dropped 0 bases and J dropped 7 bases, with 6 bases sitting between them. CDR3 loop: CAWSVRSEAFF. The CDR3 DNA follows: TGTGCCTGGAGTGTACGGAGTGAAGCTTTCTTT. The complete variable domain, with remaining parts taken from reference TRBV30 and TRBJ1-1, reads SQTIHQWPATLVQPVGSPLSLECTVEGTSNPNLYWYRQAAGRGLQLLFYSVGIGQISSEVPQNLSASRPQDRQFILSSKKLLLSDSGFYLCAWSVRSEAFFGQGTRLTVV.